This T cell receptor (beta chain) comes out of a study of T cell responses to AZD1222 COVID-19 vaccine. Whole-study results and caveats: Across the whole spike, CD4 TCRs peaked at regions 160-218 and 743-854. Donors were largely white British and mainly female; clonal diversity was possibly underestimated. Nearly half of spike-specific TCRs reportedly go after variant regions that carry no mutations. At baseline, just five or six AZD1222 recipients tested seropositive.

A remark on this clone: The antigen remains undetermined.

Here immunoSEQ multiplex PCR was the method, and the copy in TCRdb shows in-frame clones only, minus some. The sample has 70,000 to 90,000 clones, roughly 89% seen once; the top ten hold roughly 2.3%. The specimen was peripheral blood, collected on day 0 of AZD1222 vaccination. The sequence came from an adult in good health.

Here the CDR3 reads CASSIKSRGAGYTF. CDR3 nucleotides: TGTGCCAGTAGTATAAAATCCAGGGGGGCTGGCTACACCTTC. The rearrangement links TRBV19 to TRBJ1-2, with TRBD1 identical over 7 bases. The germline gives CDR1 LNHDA, CDR2 SQIVND (reference sequence). With V trimmed by 2 bases and J by 7 bases, 7 bases remained unmatched. The CDR3 totals 14 residues.